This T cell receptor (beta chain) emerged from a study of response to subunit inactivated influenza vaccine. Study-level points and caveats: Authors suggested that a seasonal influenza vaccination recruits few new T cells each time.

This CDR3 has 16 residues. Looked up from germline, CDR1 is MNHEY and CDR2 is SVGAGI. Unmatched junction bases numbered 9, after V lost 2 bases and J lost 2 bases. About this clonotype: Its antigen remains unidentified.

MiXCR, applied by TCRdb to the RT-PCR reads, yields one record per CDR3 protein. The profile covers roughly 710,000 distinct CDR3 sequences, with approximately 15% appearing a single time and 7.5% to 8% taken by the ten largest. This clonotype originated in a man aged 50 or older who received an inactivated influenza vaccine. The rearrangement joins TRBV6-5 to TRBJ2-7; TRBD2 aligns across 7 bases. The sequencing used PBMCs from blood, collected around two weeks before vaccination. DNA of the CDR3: TGTGCCAGCAGTTACAGTGGGCAGGGAGGGGCCTACGAGCAGTACTTC. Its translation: CASSYSGQGGAYEQYF.